This is a list of T cell receptor beta chains from one sample in a study of response to subunit inactivated influenza vaccine. One entry per CDR3 protein results from TCRdb running MiXCR on the RT-PCR reads. Of 700,000 to 900,000 distinct CDR3 sequences detected, approximately 21% appear once; the ten largest clones hold 10%. Material: PBMCs from blood, obtained roughly 5 days after vaccination. The source is a man in his fifties who received an inactivated influenza vaccine. CDR3s leave out the opening cysteine and the closing phenylalanine or tryptophan. Expanded clones get a size class; other rows say once, few or many, or leave the size out.

clone_size: .
v_call: TRBV6-5
j_call: TRBJ2-3
cdr3_aa: ASSYMTSVASDTQY

clone_size: .
v_call: TRBV5-6
j_call: TRBJ1-2
cdr3_aa: ASSVGTVGANYGYT

clone_size: .
v_call: TRBV29-1
j_call: TRBJ1-5
cdr3_aa: SATADPDQPQH

clone_size: .
v_call: TRBV20-1
j_call: TRBJ1-3
cdr3_aa: SARAGESSGNTIY

clone_size: many
v_call: TRBV20-1
j_call: TRBJ2-7
cdr3_aa: SASSGTNYEQY

clone_size: .
v_call: TRBV7-9
j_call: TRBJ2-1
cdr3_aa: ASGPNRGPSYNEQF

clone_size: .
v_call: TRBV12-3/TRBV12-4
j_call: TRBJ1-5
cdr3_aa: ASKRTASNQPQH

clone_size: .
v_call: TRBV5-8
j_call: TRBJ2-7
cdr3_aa: ASSRPTGYYEQY

clone_size: few
v_call: TRBV12-3/TRBV12-4
j_call: TRBJ2-1
cdr3_aa: ASSLGAGTEQF

clone_size: .
v_call: TRBV7-9
j_call: TRBJ1-2
cdr3_aa: ASSPRQALANYGYT

clone_size: .
v_call: TRBV24-1
j_call: TRBJ2-2
cdr3_aa: ATSEGGGSTGELF

clone_size: .
v_call: TRBV20-1
j_call: TRBJ2-4
cdr3_aa: SARADRGWDIQY

clone_size: few
v_call: TRBV12-3/TRBV12-4
j_call: TRBJ2-5
cdr3_aa: ASSDRVLGETQY

clone_size: many
v_call: TRBV7-3
j_call: TRBJ2-2
cdr3_aa: ASSLKGLARGGELF

clone_size: few
v_call: TRBV4-2
j_call: TRBJ2-5
cdr3_aa: ASSQEGLAAYTETQY

clone_size: .
v_call: TRBV12-3/TRBV12-4
j_call: TRBJ2-6
cdr3_aa: ASSLAAGANVLT

clone_size: .
v_call: TRBV11-1
j_call: TRBJ2-2
cdr3_aa: ASSLEYVLGLAANTGELF

clone_size: .
v_call: TRBV18
j_call: TRBJ2-3
cdr3_aa: ASSPFGQSPGTDTQY

clone_size: few
v_call: TRBV21-1
j_call: TRBJ2-3
cdr3_aa: ASSKALSRRGTDTQY

clone_size: .
v_call: TRBV6-2/TRBV6-3
j_call: TRBJ1-1
cdr3_aa: ASRWDGNTEAF

clone_size: few
v_call: TRBV28
j_call: TRBJ2-3
cdr3_aa: ASRLLTGSSTDTQY

clone_size: .
v_call: TRBV18
j_call: TRBJ1-5
cdr3_aa: ASSRGTGNQPQH

clone_size: few
v_call: TRBV12-3/TRBV12-4
j_call: TRBJ2-3
cdr3_aa: ASSPSGRGDTQY

clone_size: .
v_call: TRBV28
j_call: TRBJ2-1
cdr3_aa: ASSFAGGPYNEQF

clone_size: .
v_call: TRBV29-1
j_call: TRBJ2-3
cdr3_aa: SVWGQSTDTQY

clone_size: once
v_call: TRBV9
j_call: TRBJ2-1
cdr3_aa: ASSVGSRESEQF

clone_size: .
v_call: TRBV7-8
j_call: TRBJ1-5
cdr3_aa: ASSDEDSYNQPQH

clone_size: .
v_call: TRBV12-3/TRBV12-4
j_call: TRBJ1-5
cdr3_aa: ASSRQLTGNQPQH

clone_size: .
v_call: TRBV4-1
j_call: TRBJ2-7
cdr3_aa: ASSQVWGPGRDEQY

clone_size: .
v_call: TRBV2
j_call: TRBJ1-5
cdr3_aa: ASRRDRENQPQH

clone_size: few
v_call: TRBV11-2
j_call: TRBJ2-1
cdr3_aa: ASRRLSVNYNEQF

clone_size: .
v_call: TRBV10-3
j_call: TRBJ2-3
cdr3_aa: AIMVTDTQY

clone_size: few
v_call: TRBV6-1
j_call: TRBJ2-7
cdr3_aa: ASSEQRFRDSLYEQY

clone_size: .
v_call: TRBV3-1
j_call: TRBJ2-7
cdr3_aa: ASSQAYLGGSTYEQY

clone_size: few
v_call: TRBV5-1
j_call: TRBJ2-3
cdr3_aa: ASSLAGVSVIGTDTQY

clone_size: few
v_call: TRBV5-1
j_call: TRBJ2-2
cdr3_aa: ASSLGLAGYNTGELF

clone_size: .
v_call: TRBV3-1
j_call: TRBJ2-1
cdr3_aa: ASSRNRGEQF

clone_size: .
v_call: TRBV20-1
j_call: TRBJ2-5
cdr3_aa: SAIGTEETQY

clone_size: .
v_call: TRBV6-1
j_call: TRBJ2-7
cdr3_aa: AGSGATYEQY

clone_size: few
v_call: TRBV18
j_call: TRBJ2-2
cdr3_aa: ASSPPASAGLAGVPGELF

clone_size: .
v_call: TRBV11-2
j_call: TRBJ2-1
cdr3_aa: ASTPSGTSGGAGDEQF

clone_size: few
v_call: TRBV30
j_call: TRBJ2-5
cdr3_aa: AWSSGETQY

clone_size: .
v_call: TRBV7-9
j_call: TRBJ1-2
cdr3_aa: ASSLVSAPYGYT

clone_size: .
v_call: TRBV7-3
j_call: TRBJ2-1
cdr3_aa: ASSLFPSGSYNEQF

clone_size: few
v_call: TRBV5-6
j_call: TRBJ2-7
cdr3_aa: ASSPMLGLAAYEQY

clone_size: .
v_call: TRBV3-1
j_call: TRBJ1-1
cdr3_aa: ASARITGRNTEAF

clone_size: .
v_call: TRBV2
j_call: TRBJ2-3
cdr3_aa: AILAGVGDTQY

clone_size: few
v_call: TRBV6-1
j_call: TRBJ2-7
cdr3_aa: ASEVNRGTGAHEQY

clone_size: .
v_call: TRBV20-1
j_call: TRBJ2-7
cdr3_aa: SAATSREQY

clone_size: few
v_call: TRBV5-1
j_call: TRBJ2-6
cdr3_aa: ASSPSPGHSGANVLT

clone_size: many
v_call: TRBV7-3
j_call: TRBJ2-5
cdr3_aa: ASSIRREETQY

clone_size: .
v_call: TRBV12-3/TRBV12-4
j_call: TRBJ2-1
cdr3_aa: ASSWSPGASGRVNEQF

clone_size: few
v_call: TRBV6-2/TRBV6-3
j_call: TRBJ1-1
cdr3_aa: ATFWDSLGKGTEAF